Each of the 13 T cell receptor beta chains below was sequenced from the same sample in a study of T cells in Graves' hyperthyroidism and ophthalmopathy. The TCR beta CDR3 regions underwent amplification using RNA transcripts as the source. Primed by the HTBI set, a first-round RT-PCR was run on the TCR CDR3. TCRdb redid the calling of the multiplex PCR reads with MiXCR, one entry per CDR3 protein. Among around 600,000 distinct CDR3 sequences, approximately 14% were seen once, and the ten largest hold 12%. The sample comprised blood. These receptors were taken from a woman between 45 and 65 years old with Graves' ophthalmopathy.

As for this clonotype: It may be a read error: a sequence one base away is much more abundant. V and J are TRBV6-5 and TRBJ1-2; 10 nucleotides align to TRBD1. Germline V CDR1 and CDR2: MNHEY, SVGAGI. This CDR3 is built from 16 residues. CDR3 sequence reads: CASSYRGQGEGYDYTF. The CDR3 nucleotides read TGTGCCAGCAGTTATCGAGGACAGGGGGAAGGCTATGACTACACCTTC.

This clonotype was picked up many times. The genes are TRBV28 and TRBJ1-2; D gene unclear. The germline V gene encodes CDR1 MDHEN and CDR2 SYDVKM. This CDR3 contains 12 residues. V dropped 6 bases and J dropped 8 bases, with 13 bases sitting between them. The CDR3: CASSRSGLGYTF. DNA for the CDR3: TGTGCCAGCAGCCGGAGTGGTCTCGGCTACACCTTC.

J is TRBJ1-5 and V is TRBV28, with 9 bases that match TRBD1. With V trimmed by 3 bases and J by 6 bases, 12 bases remained unmatched. Germline V CDR1 and CDR2: MDHEN, SYDVKM. The CDR3 is made up of 17 amino acids. CDR3 region: CASSLDRGGGGGQPQHF. CDR3 sequence (DNA): TGTGCCAGCAGTTTGGACAGGGGAGGCGGGGGGGGTCAGCCCCAGCATTTT.

The sample holds many counts of this clonotype. The rearrangement links TRBV18 to TRBJ2-7; D might be TRBD2 (6 bases). V lost 0 bases, J lost 2 bases, and 8 bases lay in between. Per germline, CDR1 KGHSH and CDR2 LQKENI. The CDR3 covers 14 residues. This chain's CDR3 is CASSPPGGTYEQYF. CDR3 nucleotides: TGTGCCAGCTCACCACCGGGGGGAACCTACGAGCAGTACTTC.

The chain employs TRBV27 and TRBJ1-2; 7 bases align to TRBD1. This CDR3 has 14 amino acids. Germline V gene sequence: CDR1 MNHEY, CDR2 SMNVEV (reference sequence). Trimming at V came to 2 bases and at J to 5 bases, leaving 5 bases not matched to a gene. The DNA of the CDR3 is TGTGCCAGCAGTTTAACGCCAGGGGGGTATGGCTACACCTTC. Translated: CASSLTPGGYGYTF.

This clonotype has just a few counts. The V call is TRBV2, the J call TRBJ2-7, with TRBD2 identical over 9 bases. Trimming took 3 bases from V and 7 from J; bases not matched to a gene: 7. The germline V gene encodes CDR1 SNHLY and CDR2 FYNNEI. The length of the CDR3 is 14 residues. CDR3 residues: CASSETSGRREQYF. As DNA, the CDR3 is TGTGCCAGCAGTGAGACTAGCGGCCGCCGGGAGCAGTACTTC.

This clonotype appeared a few times. This chain connects TRBV5-1 to TRBJ2-3; TRBD2 aligns across 10 bases. Germline-derived CDR1 and CDR2 are SGHRS and YFSETQ. Trimming cost V 7 bases and J 2 bases; bases outside gene matches: 7. This CDR3 has 15 residues. The CDR3 spells CASRLSGGLTDTQYF. CDR3 DNA: TGCGCCAGCCGGCTTAGCGGGGGGCTCACAGATACGCAGTATTTT.

This clonotype was seen ten or more times. The chain combines TRBV12-3 or TRBV12-4 with TRBJ1-5; TRBD1 might be the D (5 bases). The CDR3 extends over 14 amino acids. Trimming cost V 6 bases and J 3 bases, with 12 bases left between them. The chain's CDR3 is CASSPLGTNQPQHF. The CDR3 DNA is TGTGCCAGCAGCCCCTTGGGGACCAATCAGCCCCAGCATTTT.

CDR3 DNA sequence: TGTGCCAGCAGTTTTTTTGGGGGAGCTTTCTTT. Translated, it gives CASSFFGGAFF. This sequence joins TRBV12-3 or TRBV12-4 and TRBJ1-1; maybe TRBD1 (5 bases). V lost 3 bases and J 10 bases, leaving 9 bases between the germline ends. The CDR3 has 11 amino acids.

This rearrangement joins TRBV28 to TRBJ2-5; no clear D. CDR3 length: 14 residues. Germline V CDR1 and CDR2: MDHEN, SYDVKM. Trimming stripped 4 bases from V and 1 base from J, with 10 bases between. The CDR3 reads CASSSGWIQETQYF. CDR3 nucleotide sequence: TGTGCCAGCAGTTCCGGATGGATCCAAGAGACCCAGTACTTC.

J is TRBJ1-6 and V is TRBV28, with TRBD1 matching over 9 bases. The germline V gene encodes CDR1 MDHEN and CDR2 SYDVKM. This CDR3 comprises 15 residues. The V and J ends lost 2 bases and 7 bases, in that order; junction bases with no gene match: 3. For the CDR3, the DNA is TGTGCCAGCAGTTTAGGGACAGGGACCAATTCACCCCTCCACTTT. Translation: CASSLGTGTNSPLHF.

This clonotype has a count of ten or more. The chain has TRBV20-1 and TRBJ2-5, with 8 bases identical to TRBD2. Germline assignment: CDR1 DFQATT and CDR2 SNEGSKA (reference sequence). The CDR3 runs to 14 residues. Trimming at V came to 3 bases and at J to 2 bases, leaving 5 bases not matched to a gene. CDR3 sequence reads: CSASRLAGQETQYF. The DNA of the CDR3 is TGCAGTGCTAGCCGTCTAGCGGGTCAAGAGACCCAGTACTTC.

A note on this clonotype: The conserved phenylalanine or tryptophan is not found at the CDR3 terminus, so this likely reflects a read error. The chain has TRBV12-3 or TRBV12-4 and TRBJ2-1, with 11 bases fitting TRBD2. The CDR3 runs to 15 residues. The ends lost 6 bases at V and 4 bases at J; junction bases unmatched: 5. CDR3 loop: CASRTTSGGYNEQFS. CDR3 bases: TGTGCCAGCAGAACAACTAGCGGGGGATACAATGAGCAGTTCTCC.